The TCR beta chain described here comes from a study of blood T cell repertoires in COVID-19. Turning to the study itself: Acute-phase and convalescent COVID-19 samples originated in the United States, Italy and Spain. T cells, B-cell-depleted T cells, or PBMCs supplied cDNA or gDNA.

This clone was found a few times. Original data processing: How many nucleated cells were present was estimated from reference gene primer amplification. Sequenced by immunoSEQ multiplex PCR; TCRdb stores in-frame clones only, minus some. That table furnishes V, J and clone size, whereas the DNA furnished D and trimming. The table shows some 200,000 clones, with approximately 90% occurring only once. Germline V gene data show CDR1 as MGHRA and CDR2 as YSYEKL. The germline V and J ends were trimmed by 3 bases and 3 bases, with 21 bases remaining between them. CDR3 length equals 18 residues. This TCR derives from a woman aged 80 or older in a cohort sampled during active or convalescent COVID-19. This rearrangement joins TRBV4-1 to TRBJ1-5; possible D gene TRBD1, 6 bases. Sequencing was performed on peripheral blood. In DNA, the CDR3 is TGCGCCAGCAGCCATGACCCGCTGATGACAGGCGCCAATCAGCCCCAGCATTTT. This gives the protein CASSHDPLMTGANQPQHF.